This entry lists 3 T cell receptor beta chains sequenced from one sample in a study of cytomegalovirus exposure and HLA in healthy donors. The PCR had 60 Vbeta and 13 Jbeta primers. Libraries were prepared by immunoSEQ multiplex PCR; TCRdb keeps only in-frame clonotypes and omits some of them. Of roughly 97,000 clones in the sample, about 9.4% were seen once. Sequencing was carried out using PBMCs. Source of these receptors: a middle-aged man in good health and CMV-seropositive.

This clone was picked up many times. The V call is TRBV5-1, the J call TRBJ2-5; D possibly corresponds to TRBD1 (5 bases). The V gene lost 2 bases and the J gene lost 4 bases, with 9 bases spanning the gap. The CDR3 totals 13 residues. Germline V gives CDR1 SGHRS, CDR2 YFSETQ. CDR3 in amino acids: CASSLTGAETQYF. DNA of the CDR3: TGCGCCAGCAGCTTAACAGGAGCAGAGACCCAGTACTTC.

V gene TRBV10-3 combines with J gene TRBJ1-1, with D possibly being TRBD1 (5 bases). CDR1 and CDR2 (germline): ENHRY, SYGVKD. The CDR3 is 13 residues long. The V end was cut by 2 bases, the J end by 5 bases, with 9 bases between. CDR3: CAISEKRGTEAFF. In DNA, the CDR3 is TGTGCCATCAGTGAGAAAAGGGGAACTGAAGCTTTCTTT.

The rearrangement joins TRBV29-1 to TRBJ2-2; possibly TRBD2 for D (5 bases). Between the trimmed V and J ends, which lost 4 bases and 5 bases, there was a span of 8 bases. The CDR3 extends over 12 amino acids. Germline CDR1 reads SQVTM; CDR2 reads ANQGSEA. CDR3 coding DNA: TGCAGCGTTGGAACGGGGACCGGGGAGCTGTTTTTT. Residues: CSVGTGTGELFF.